These T cell receptor beta chains were read from a single sample in a study of blood T cell repertoires in COVID-19. Clones were sequenced by immunoSEQ multiplex PCR, and TCRdb holds only the in-frame ones, with some missing. The sample shows more than 35,000 clones, roughly nine tenths of them seen only once. Sequenced material: peripheral blood. The receptors derive from a human donor in a cohort sampled during active COVID-19. The CDR3 runs from the conserved cysteine through the conserved F or W. A D gene is named only where the DNA matches it firmly. Not all rows give a size; the values are once, few, many and, for expanded clones, a class.

D	V	size	J	length	DNA	CDR3
TRBD1	TRBV24-1	NA	TRBJ1-2	15	TGTGCCACCAGTGATCGGGACAGGGTGGACTATGGCTACACCTTC	CATSDRDRVDYGYTF
NA	TRBV4-1	once	TRBJ2-5	14	TGCGCCAGCAGCCAACGGGAGACCCAAGAGACCCAGTACTTC	CASSQRETQETQYF
NA	TRBV5-5	NA	TRBJ2-7	15	TGTGCCAGCAGCTTGGGGGCAGGAATCTCCTACGAGCAGTACTTC	CASSLGAGISYEQYF
NA	TRBV5-4	NA	TRBJ1-2	14	TGTGCCAGCAGCCCCCGGGGGGAATCCTATGGCTACACCTTC	CASSPRGESYGYTF
NA	TRBV6-5	NA	TRBJ2-2	15	TGTGCCAGCAGTCGACAGAAAACCAGGACCGGGGAGCTGTTTTTT	CASSRQKTRTGELFF
NA	TRBV12-3/TRBV12-4	NA	TRBJ2-5	11	TGTGCCAGCAGTTTACGGGAGACCCAGTACTTC	CASSLRETQYF
NA	TRBV19	NA	TRBJ2-2	16	TGTGCCAGTAAGTTAACTAGCAGATCGAACACCGGGGAGCTGTTTTTT	CASKLTSRSNTGELFF
NA	TRBV10-2	NA	TRBJ2-7	16	TGCGCCAGCAGTGACCCCGGGACTCCTAGCTCCTACGAGCAGTACTTC	CASSDPGTPSSYEQYF
NA	TRBV12-3/TRBV12-4	NA	TRBJ1-2	13	TGTGCCAGCAGTTTGACGGGTCATAATGGCTACACCTTC	CASSLTGHNGYTF
TRBD1	TRBV7-6	NA	TRBJ2-1	14	TGTGCCAGCAGCTACGGGACAGGGAACAATGAGCAGTTCTTC	CASSYGTGNNEQFF
NA	TRBV18	NA	TRBJ2-7	13	TGTGCCAGCTCACCGATTACGGGTCCCGAGCAGTACTTC	CASSPITGPEQYF
NA	TRBV5-1	NA	TRBJ1-1	15	TGCGCCAGCAGCTTGAACCGGGAGAAGAACACTGAAGCTTTCTTT	CASSLNREKNTEAFF
NA	TRBV4-1	NA	TRBJ2-3	16	TGCGCCAGCAGCCAAGCCCTCCCGCAGGGGGGAGATACGCAGTATTTT	CASSQALPQGGDTQYF
NA	TRBV18	NA	TRBJ1-1	12	TGTGCCAGCTCACCAGGACAAACTGAAGCTTTCTTT	CASSPGQTEAFF
TRBD2	TRBV28	NA	TRBJ2-1	13	TGTGCCAGCATTGGGGGGGGACGCAATGAGCAGTTCTTC	CASIGGGRNEQFF
TRBD1	TRBV19	NA	TRBJ2-7	16	TGTGCCAGTAGCCCCATCCCGACGGGACAGGGGGACGAGCAGTACTTC	CASSPIPTGQGDEQYF
NA	TRBV9	once	TRBJ1-6	12	TGTGCCAGCAGTTCAGGCCCAGGGCCCCTCCACTTT	CASSSGPGPLHF
TRBD2	TRBV7-2	NA	TRBJ2-7	15	TGTGCCAGCAGCTTAGCTGTGGGAGGGCCCTACGAGCAGTACTTC	CASSLAVGGPYEQYF
NA	TRBV6-5	once	TRBJ2-1	12	TGTGCCAGCAGTTACGTTCAGGACTTCAAGTTCTTC	CASSYVQDFKFF
NA	TRBV7-9	NA	TRBJ1-4	15	TGTGCCAGCAGCTTAGTCGGAGGGACTAATGAAAAACTGTTTTTT	CASSLVGGTNEKLFF
NA	TRBV12-3/TRBV12-4	NA	TRBJ1-6	13	TGTGCCAGCAGTATTTACAGGGATTCACCCCTCCACTTT	CASSIYRDSPLHF
TRBD1	TRBV14	NA	TRBJ1-2	14	TGTGCCAGCAGCCTTACAGGGGAAGGCTATGGCTACACCTTC	CASSLTGEGYGYTF
TRBD1	TRBV29-1	NA	TRBJ2-7	12	TGCAGCGCGGGACAGGGAGAAAGGGAGCAGTACTTC	CSAGQGEREQYF
TRBD2	TRBV5-1	NA	TRBJ2-3	18	TGCGCCAGCAGCTTGTATTGGACTAGCGGGAGCTACACAGATACGCAGTATTTT	CASSLYWTSGSYTDTQYF
NA	TRBV6-5	NA	TRBJ2-1	14	TGTGCCAGCAGTATGACCCCAGGGGCGAATGAGCAGTTCTTC	CASSMTPGANEQFF
NA	TRBV5-1	NA	TRBJ2-2	14	TGCGCCAGCAGCCCTGTACCCCCACAGAGGGAGCTGTTTTTT	CASSPVPPQRELFF
NA	TRBV30	NA	TRBJ2-2	13	TGTGCCTGGTCAAGCTTCCACACCGGGGAGCTGTTTTTT	CAWSSFHTGELFF
NA	TRBV28	NA	TRBJ1-2	14	TGTGCCAGCAGACCGGGGGGGATGATAGTCGGCTACACCTTC	CASRPGGMIVGYTF
TRBD1	TRBV4-1	NA	TRBJ1-3	16	TGCGCCAGCAGCCGAGGACAGGGGGCAGCTGGAAACACCATATATTTT	CASSRGQGAAGNTIYF
TRBD1	TRBV18	NA	TRBJ2-5	14	TGTGCCAGCTCGAGACAGGGTGGCCAAGAGACCCAGTACTTC	CASSRQGGQETQYF
NA	TRBV28	NA	TRBJ2-7	14	TGTGCCAGCAGTTTATACAGGGCCCGATGGGAGCAGTACTTC	CASSLYRARWEQYF
NA	TRBV19	NA	TRBJ2-1	13	TGTGCCAGTAGTATAGCCCCTGCGGCTGAGCAGTTCTTC	CASSIAPAAEQFF
NA	TRBV7-6	NA	TRBJ2-7	14	TGTGCCAGCAGCTCCGCAGCGGATTCCTACGAGCAGTACTTC	CASSSAADSYEQYF
TRBD1	TRBV6-1	few	TRBJ1-5	16	TGTGCCAGCAGTGAGAGGCCTAGGACAGGGTATCAGCCCCAGCATTTT	CASSERPRTGYQPQHF
NA	TRBV9	NA	TRBJ2-1	14	TGTGCCAGCACCGATAGACTTTATTACGGTGAGCAGTTCTTC	CASTDRLYYGEQFF
NA	TRBV28	NA	TRBJ2-3	12	TGTGCCAGCAGTTCACGACTGGGGCCGCAGTATTTT	CASSSRLGPQYF
NA	TRBV28	NA	TRBJ1-1	12	TGTGCCAGCAGGGCTGTGATATCTGAAGCTTTCTTT	CASRAVISEAFF
TRBD2	TRBV11-3	NA	TRBJ2-5	15	TGTGCCAGCAGCTTAGGGGGGGGGTCGGAAGAGACCCAGTACTTC	CASSLGGGSEETQYF
NA	TRBV5-1	NA	TRBJ2-3	15	TGCGCCAGCAGCATGAGGGGACTCATCGCAGATACGCAGTATTTT	CASSMRGLIADTQYF
TRBD1	TRBV19	NA	TRBJ2-2	18	TGTGCCAGTATGAACGGACAGGGGGCTGACGCGAACACCGGGGAGCTGTTTTTT	CASMNGQGADANTGELFF
TRBD1	TRBV19	NA	TRBJ2-5	13	TGTGCCAGTAGTCAGGGGGTTCGGGAGACCCAGTACTTC	CASSQGVRETQYF
NA	TRBV6-5	NA	TRBJ1-5	13	TGTGCCAGCAGTACGGTGATCAATCAGCCCCAGCATTTT	CASSTVINQPQHF
NA	TRBV28	few	TRBJ2-7	14	TGTGCCAGCAGTTCCGGGACAACCCGGGGCGAGCAGTACTTC	CASSSGTTRGEQYF
TRBD1	TRBV7-9	NA	TRBJ1-1	16	TGTGCCAGCAGCATACTCCAGGGGGCGGGAAACACTGAAGCTTTCTTT	CASSILQGAGNTEAFF
NA	TRBV5-1	NA	TRBJ2-5	11	TGCGCCAGCAGCCGGCAAGAGACCCAGTACTTC	CASSRQETQYF
TRBD2	TRBV11-1	NA	TRBJ2-3	16	TGTGCCAGCAGCCATGGTAGCGGGAGGGGTACAGATACGCAGTATTTT	CASSHGSGRGTDTQYF
NA	TRBV5-4	NA	TRBJ2-6	17	TGTGCCAGCAGCCCCGGGACACCAACCTCTGGGGCCAACGTCCTGACTTTC	CASSPGTPTSGANVLTF
NA	TRBV5-1	NA	TRBJ2-7	14	TGCGCCAGCAGCGCCCTCGGGTCCCCCTACGAGCAGTACTTC	CASSALGSPYEQYF
TRBD2	TRBV28	NA	TRBJ2-3	17	TGTGCCAGCATCCCCGGGGGGGGTAGCGGGAAATCAGATACGCAGTATTTT	CASIPGGGSGKSDTQYF
TRBD2	TRBV7-9	few	TRBJ2-7	15	TGTGCCAGCAGCTTTACTAGCGGAGGGACGAACGAGCAGTACTTC	CASSFTSGGTNEQYF
NA	TRBV28	NA	TRBJ1-4	16	TGTGCCAGCAGTTTCGGGTGGAGGAGGACTAATGAAAAACTGTTTTTT	CASSFGWRRTNEKLFF
NA	TRBV28	NA	TRBJ1-5	16	TGTGCCAGCAGTCACTGGAAGGGGTCTAGCAATCAGCCCCAGCATTTT	CASSHWKGSSNQPQHF
TRBD2	TRBV14	NA	TRBJ2-1	15	TGTGCCAGCAGCCAAGGGGGACTAGCGGCCAATGAGCAGTTCTTC	CASSQGGLAANEQFF
NA	TRBV29-1	NA	TRBJ2-5	14	TGCAGCGTTGCACCGGGAACGAGCCAAGAGACCCAGTACTTC	CSVAPGTSQETQYF